This TCR beta chain was sequenced during a study of T cell responses to AZD1222 COVID-19 vaccine. Study results and limitations: A mostly white British donor set with more females was recruited, and clonal diversity was possibly underestimated. Samples come after the peak T cell response, not at day 14.

Measured with immunoSEQ multiplex PCR; TCRdb has only the in-frame clones, and not every one. The sample has roughly 140,000 clones; under 95% are singletons. On this clone itself: The antigen is undetermined.

The CDR3 totals 16 residues. The V end was cut by 2 bases, the J end by 0 bases, with 14 bases between. The germline gives CDR1 SGHNT, CDR2 YENEEA. The origin of this receptor is an adult who received the AZD1222 COVID-19 vaccine. The material was peripheral blood, obtained 28 days after the second AZD1222 dose. This chain connects TRBV11-3 to TRBJ2-7, with D perhaps TRBD1 (5 bases). CDR3 in amino acids: CASSLSRQGNSYEQYF. CDR3 DNA: TGTGCCAGCAGCTTATCCCGGCAGGGTAACTCCTACGAGCAGTACTTC.